This T cell receptor beta chain stems from a study of blood T cell repertoires in COVID-19 (dated by TCRdb to the early 2020s). For the study in its entirety: Samples from collaborators originated in the United States, Italy and Spain and spanned both the acute and convalescent phases of COVID-19. The prospective study material was composed of cDNA or gDNA derived from T cells, B-cell-depleted T cells, or PBMCs. The sample metadata nearly always contained a de-identified subject ID, COVID-19 status, age in years and sex. HLA class I and class II types, where available, came from metadata supplied by the sample provider rather than from assay-based typing. The samples were drawn from the first 160 participants of the ongoing ImmuneRACE study and from 1,254 subjects provided by 6 global collaborators. The repertoires were released in a freely available public database intended as a resource for research on the immune response to SARS-CoV-2. Subjects who had been exposed to COVID-19, were actively infected with it, or had recovered from it provided the deeply sampled blood TCRbeta repertoires that made up the dataset.

Enrolling through a virtual design, the prospective study's participants ranged in age from about 18 to 100 years and lived across 24 United States geographic areas. Cohort assignment in the prospective study relied on participant-reported clinical history from a screening survey and a study questionnaire. ImmuneRACE Cohort 3 recovered participants were defined by two consecutive negative NP/OP PCR tests, healthcare professional clearance, or symptom resolution. Each participant in the prospective study had whole blood, serum and a nasopharyngeal or oropharyngeal swab collected by mobile phlebotomists. Participants in the prospective study had the option to provide additional blood draws and questionnaires over a 2-month period. Prospective study blood samples were shipped either frozen or at room temperature before DNA extraction. Overall results and qualifications from the work: The amount of clinical and demographic metadata varied by source and participant and was provided uncurated.

Ends trimmed: V by 0 bases, J by 1 base; bases unmatched to a gene: 4. Inclusive of the bounding cysteine and phenylalanine, the CDR3 is 16 residues long. Only CDR3 DNA is held: 48 bases, read in frame from base 1. The germline V gene (reference sequence) yields GTSNPN for CDR1 and SVGIG for CDR2. Remarks on this clone: The target of this receptor is not known. Base qualities are missing; no much larger clone stands one base away.

The immunoSEQ Assay, a bias-controlled multiplex PCR, was used to amplify TCRbeta CDR3 regions from genomic DNA. The original methods were these. The number of nucleated cells in each sample was estimated from the amplification of reference gene primers within the assay. Sequence reads were collapsed and filtered to measure the absolute abundance of every unique TCRbeta CDR3 rearrangement. Productive Simpson clonality was computed per sample as the square root of Simpson's diversity index over productive rearrangements. The table comes from immuneACCESS by way of TCRdb, which keeps in-frame sequences with V and J called. Part of the clones is missing from these tables; in studies checked, under half for an unresolved V gene and the rest for unknown reasons. V and J calls and clone size are copied from that table; D and trimming were computed from the DNA. Recorded for this sample are roughly 170,000 clones; approximately 80% of them occurred a single time. Around a sixth of the sample goes to the ten largest clones.

This TCR was recovered from a woman aged 45 to 65 who had recovered from COVID-19. This sequence uses TRBV30 and TRBJ2-3, with TRBD2 matching 10 junction bases. Sample: PBMCs or T cells enriched from blood (not recorded which). DNA sequence: TGTGCCTGGAGTGTACGAGGGACTAGCGGCACAGATACGCAGTATTTT. Its protein reads: CAWSVRGTSGTDTQYF.